This record concerns one T cell receptor (beta chain) sequence. This entry is derived from a study of cytotoxic CD8 clonotypes in ibrutinib-treated CLL. Study details: Partial responders about 25, complete 2; 12 progressed and around 15 stayed in remission by median 68 months. Sequencing produced an average of around 260,000 productive templates and about 99,000 productive rearrangements per sample.

Here immunoSEQ multiplex PCR was the method, and the copy in TCRdb shows in-frame clones only, minus some. This sample has 270,000 or so clones, with around 69% found just once. The CDR3 totals 21 residues. The germline CDR1 and CDR2 sequences are SGHRS and YFSETQ. Trimming shortened V by 4 bases and J by 0 bases, and 28 bases separated the two germline ends. This receptor was identified in a human donor with chronic lymphocytic leukemia. The V call is TRBV5-1, the J call TRBJ1-4, with D tentatively TRBD1 (6 bases). This material consisted of PBMCs, taken at disease progression, from a patient treated with ibrutinib. The CDR3 protein is CASSLLPWTVRDGATNEKLFF. The CDR3 region has the DNA TGCGCCAGCAGCCTATTACCCTGGACAGTTCGAGACGGGGCAACTAATGAAAAACTGTTTTTT.